The present TCR beta chain was sequenced within a study of graft-versus-host responses after intestinal transplantation. The study's findings and limits: Declines in HvG clones occurring early post-transplant were associated with peak circulating GvH clone levels. The presence of high graft-versus-host to host-versus-graft clonal ratios in allografts characterized patients with graft-donor T cell macrochimerism.

As to this clone: Its antigen is unknown.

The CDR3 loop spans 18 amino acids. Per germline, CDR1 MNHEY and CDR2 SMNVEV (reference sequence). Germline trimming cut 0 bases from V and 3 bases from J; bases unmatched to any gene: 10. Sequenced by immunoSEQ multiplex PCR; TCRdb stores in-frame clones only, minus some. This sample carries some 140,000 clones, nearly 95% of them seen once, and the ten largest clones take 0.19%. This clonotype originated in a human donor who received an intestinal transplant. This sequence joins TRBV27 and TRBJ2-7; 11 nucleotides align to TRBD2. Sequences were derived from unstimulated CD4+ T cells sorted from spleen or lymph node cells, sampled before intestinal transplant. CDR3 sequence (DNA): TGTGCCAGCAGTTTATCATGGGCTAGCGGGAGGCTGGGCTACGAGCAGTACTTC. Translating it yields CASSLSWASGRLGYEQYF.